Presented here are 30 T cell receptor beta chains from one specimen sequenced in a study of control samples from healthy donors and cancer patients. Only in-frame clones appear in the TCRdb table, and some are missing; sequencing was by immunoSEQ multiplex PCR. This table holds some 150,000 clones, 91% found once. Sequencing was done on a sample of blood. Every receptor here comes from a man younger than 35 in good health.

The V and J genes are TRBV6-4 and TRBJ2-7, with D tentatively TRBD1 (6 bases). CDR1 MRHNA and CDR2 SNTAGT come from the germline V gene. This CDR3 region has 15 residues. Trimming left V 0 bases short and J 5 bases short, with 14 bases between. As DNA, the CDR3 is TGTGCCAGCAGTGACTCAAGAACAGGGCCCAACGAGCAGTACTTC. It specifies CASSDSRTGPNEQYF.

The V gene is TRBV28, the J gene TRBJ2-3, with TRBD2 matching over 8 bases. The germline gives CDR1 MDHEN, CDR2 SYDVKM. With V trimmed by 6 bases and J by 4 bases, 12 bases remained unmatched. The CDR3 is 16 residues long. The chain's CDR3 is CASSSPGGGGSDTQYF. The DNA for the CDR3 is TGTGCCAGCAGCTCCCCCGGGGGCGGGGGGTCAGATACGCAGTATTTT.

This chain links TRBV12-5 with TRBJ2-5; D possibly corresponds to TRBD1 (5 bases). V shed 3 bases and J shed 5 bases, with 7 bases lying between them. The CDR3 has 12 residues. CDR1 and CDR2 (germline): LGHNT, FRNRAP. CDR3: CASGFQGETQYF. The CDR3 DNA is TGTGCTAGTGGTTTCCAGGGCGAGACCCAGTACTTC. The variable domain in full, with the rest retrieved from reference TRBV12-5 and TRBJ2-5, is DARVTQTPRHKVTEMGQEVTMRCQPILGHNTVFWYRQTMMQGLELLAYFRNRAPLDDSGMPKDRFSAEMPDATLATLKIQPSEPRDSAVYFCASGFQGETQYFGPGTRLLVL.

This chain links TRBV18 with TRBJ1-1, with 7 bases lining up with TRBD1. Germline V gene lookup returns CDR1 KGHSH and CDR2 LQKENI. This CDR3 has 14 amino acids. Germline trimming cut 5 bases from V and 7 bases from J; bases unmatched to any gene: 10. CDR3 sequence: CASSGTVAGIEAFF. The CDR3 DNA reads TGTGCCAGCTCAGGGACAGTTGCTGGTATTGAAGCTTTCTTT.

The rearrangement links TRBV7-8 to TRBJ2-3; the D gene is possibly TRBD2 (6 bases). The germline V gene encodes CDR1 SGHVS and CDR2 FQNEAQ. The germline V and J ends were trimmed by 5 bases and 4 bases, with 19 bases remaining between them. The CDR3 has 16 residues. The CDR3 loop is CASSPRRVSGADTQYF. DNA of the CDR3: TGTGCCAGCAGCCCTAGGAGAGTATCGGGAGCAGATACGCAGTATTTT.

The count of this clone is one. The chain combines TRBV28 with TRBJ1-6; no firm D call. Trimming removed 3 bases at V and 4 bases at J, with 7 bases between. The V gene's germline CDR1 is MDHEN and CDR2 SYDVKM. This CDR3 region has 14 residues. CDR3 sequence (DNA): TGTGCCAGCAGTTTTCACCAATATAATTCACCCCTCCACTTT. Translated, it gives CASSFHQYNSPLHF.

The gene calls are TRBV21-1 and TRBJ2-1; TRBD2, as called in the table, went unchecked against the DNA. TRBV21-1 has pseudogene status. The CDR3 spans 17 residues. The CDR3 DNA follows: TGTGCCAGCAGCCTCGTTGGAGGGACTCTAACACACAATGAGCAGTTCTTC. This sequence encodes CASSLVGGTLTHNEQFF.

The chain uses TRBV6-6 and TRBJ2-7; 10 bases map to TRBD1. From germline, CDR1 is MNHNY and CDR2 SVGAGI (reference sequence). The CDR3 is made up of 15 amino acids. V trimming: 4 bases; J trimming: 2 bases; junction bases outside the gene matches: 5. The CDR3 loop is CASSFRDRGPYEQYF. The CDR3 DNA follows: TGTGCCAGCAGTTTCCGGGACAGGGGACCCTACGAGCAGTACTTC.

The rearrangement links TRBV10-3 to TRBJ1-4; D remains unclear. The CDR3 runs 15 residues. V shed 0 bases and J shed 6 bases, with 11 bases lying between them. Germline CDR1 reads ENHRY; CDR2 reads SYGVKD. CDR3 DNA: TGTGCCATCAGTGAGTCGCGGCAGGTGGATGAAAAACTGTTTTTT. It specifies CAISESRQVDEKLFF.

The chain couples TRBV7-9 to TRBJ2-5; no clear D. Germline loops: CDR1 SEHNR, CDR2 FQNEAQ (reference sequence). Deletions cut 2 bases from V and 4 bases from J, with 11 bases between. The CDR3 is 14 amino acids. The CDR3, as DNA: TGTGCCAGCAGCTTATTTTCGGAACTAGAGACCCAGTACTTC. It translates to CASSLFSELETQYF.

The chain is built from TRBV6-1 and TRBJ2-1, with D perhaps TRBD1 or TRBD2 (6 bases each). The V and J ends lost 5 bases and 7 bases respectively, with 9 bases between them. In germline, CDR1 is MNHNS, CDR2 SASEGT. The CDR3 is 12 amino acids. The CDR3 sequence is CASSSGANEQFF. CDR3 DNA: TGTGCCAGCAGTTCGGGGGCGAATGAGCAGTTCTTC.

The chain couples TRBV3-1 (or the pseudogene TRBV3-2) to TRBJ1-1, with TRBD1 matching over 7 bases. Trimming cost V 4 bases and J 1 base; bases outside gene matches: 9. The length of the CDR3 is 16 residues. Per the germline V gene, CDR1 is LGHDT and CDR2 is YNNKEL (reference sequence). CDR3 region: CASSLRGQLGNTEAFF. CDR3 bases: TGTGCCAGCAGCCTTAGGGGGCAGCTTGGGAACACTGAAGCTTTCTTT.

The rearrangement links TRBV5-1 to TRBJ2-6, with 8 bases lining up with TRBD2. This CDR3 contains 18 residues. V lost 7 bases and J lost 0; bases outside the gene matches: 12. The V gene's germline CDR1 is SGHRS and CDR2 YFSETQ. The DNA for the CDR3 is TGCGCCAGCCGAGCCACGGGGGGGACAACCTCTGGGGCCAACGTCCTGACTTTC. It yields the protein CASRATGGTTSGANVLTF.

This chain joins TRBV3-1 (or the pseudogene TRBV3-2) and TRBJ1-2; 8 nucleotides align to TRBD1. The J segment lost 2 bases and the V segment lost 3 bases, leaving 5 bases of the junction unmatched. CDR1 and CDR2 from the germline V gene are LGHDT and YNNKEL (reference sequence). The length of the CDR3 is 15 residues. In DNA, the CDR3 is TGTGCCAGCAGCCATACGACAGGGGCCAACTATGGCTACACCTTC. Translation: CASSHTTGANYGYTF.

The rearrangement uses TRBV7-2 and TRBJ1-1, with D possibly matching TRBD1 (5 bases). This CDR3 has 13 residues. Trimming left V 5 bases short and J 11 bases short, with 18 bases between. The V gene's germline CDR1 is SGHTA and CDR2 FQGNSA. The CDR3 DNA is TGTGCCAGCAGCCTAGGGACGGATAGCGGGGCTTTCTTT. Protein product: CASSLGTDSGAFF. Looking up the rest from reference TRBV7-2 and TRBJ1-1 gives the full variable domain: GAGVSQSPSNKVTEKGKDVELRCDPISGHTALYWYRQSLGQGLEFLIYFQGNSAPDKSGLPSDRFSAERTGGSVSTLTIQRTQQEDSAVYLCASSLGTDSGAFFGQGTRLTVV.

The chain is built from TRBV7-9 and TRBJ2-7; 9 bases match TRBD1. There are 14 residues in the CDR3. Germline V gives CDR1 SEHNR, CDR2 FQNEAQ (reference sequence). V lost 5 bases, J lost 4 bases, and 6 bases stayed unmatched. Here the CDR3 reads CASSGTGSNYEQYF. CDR3 nucleotide sequence: TGTGCCAGCAGCGGGACAGGGTCTAATTACGAGCAGTACTTC.

The genes are TRBV4-1 and TRBJ2-1; a possible D gene is TRBD1 (5 bases). The CDR3 loop spans 17 amino acids. CDR1 and CDR2 (germline): MGHRA, YSYEKL. Between the trimmed V and J ends, which lost 0 bases and 2 bases, there was a span of 14 bases. This CDR3 reads CASSQDMGQGAYNEQFF. CDR3 nucleotide sequence: TGCGCCAGCAGCCAAGATATGGGGCAGGGCGCCTACAATGAGCAGTTCTTC.

J is TRBJ1-2 and V is TRBV7-2; tentative D call: TRBD1 (6 bases). Germline V gene sequence: CDR1 SGHTA, CDR2 FQGNSA. V gave up 1 base and J gave up 3 bases, with 9 bases separating them. The CDR3 contains 14 residues. The CDR3 region has the DNA TGTGCCAGCAGCTTAGGGGGGGGCCACTATGGCTACACCTTC. This translates into CASSLGGGHYGYTF.

This clone has a single count. The chain has TRBV19 and TRBJ1-4; perhaps TRBD1 as D (5 bases). Germline values: CDR1 LNHDA, CDR2 SQIVND (reference sequence). Between the trimmed V and J ends, which lost 6 bases and 4 bases, there was a span of 15 bases. CDR3 length equals 15 residues. This chain's CDR3 is CASRRLGEDNEKLFF. CDR3 nucleotides: TGTGCCAGTAGAAGGTTGGGGGAAGATAATGAAAAACTGTTTTTT.

This chain joins TRBV11-3 and TRBJ2-7; TRBD1 aligns across 7 bases. The V gene end was trimmed by 4 bases and the J gene end by 6 bases; junction bases not matched to a gene: 6. Germline V CDR1 and CDR2: SGHNT, YENEEA. The CDR3 extends over 13 amino acids. The CDR3 sequence is CASSSLRQGEQYF. The CDR3 region has the DNA TGTGCCAGCAGCTCCCTCCGACAGGGCGAGCAGTACTTC.

The CDR3, as DNA: TGTGCCAGCTCACCACAGGCGGACAAGGACCGGGATACGCAGTATTTT. Amino acids: CASSPQADKDRDTQYF. V and J are TRBV18 and TRBJ2-3, with a tentative D call TRBD1 (5 bases). The V gene's germline CDR1 is KGHSH and CDR2 LQKENI. Trimming took 1 base from V and 6 from J, leaving 17 bases between them. CDR3 length equals 16 residues.

CDR3 protein: CASSLETENTEAFF. CDR3 coding DNA: TGTGCCAGCAGCTTAGAGACAGAAAACACTGAAGCTTTCTTT. V is TRBV7-2 and J is TRBJ1-1, with D perhaps matching TRBD1 (5 bases). This CDR3 is 14 amino acids long. Germline assignment: CDR1 SGHTA and CDR2 FQGNSA. Trimming stripped 1 base from V and 2 bases from J, with 8 bases between.

The chain carries TRBV3-1 (or the pseudogene TRBV3-2) and TRBJ1-5, with D tentatively TRBD1 (6 bases). V shed 1 base and J shed 0 bases, with 7 bases lying between them. Per germline, CDR1 LGHDT and CDR2 YNNKEL (reference sequence). There are 15 residues in the CDR3. The CDR3 region has the DNA TGTGCCAGCAGCCAAGGGGGGCCTAGCAATCAGCCCCAGCATTTT. Protein: CASSQGGPSNQPQHF.

This chain uses TRBV6-5 with TRBJ2-2; D might be TRBD1 (5 bases). The length of the CDR3 is 15 residues. The germline CDR1 and CDR2 sequences are MNHEY and SVGAGI. The germline V and J ends were trimmed by 2 bases and 0 bases, with 7 bases remaining between them. The CDR3: CASSYRGTNTGELFF. CDR3 sequence (DNA): TGTGCCAGCAGTTACAGGGGTACGAACACCGGGGAGCTGTTTTTT.

The chain employs TRBV7-2 and TRBJ2-5; the match to TRBD2 covers 10 bases. The CDR3 is made up of 15 amino acids. Looked up from germline, CDR1 is SGHTA and CDR2 is FQGNSA. The V gene end was trimmed by 2 bases and the J gene end by 2 bases; junction bases not matched to a gene: 2. CDR3 protein: CASSLPTSGQETQYF. The DNA for the CDR3 is TGTGCCAGCAGCTTACCGACTAGCGGGCAAGAGACCCAGTACTTC. The whole variable domain, remainder taken from reference TRBV7-2 and TRBJ2-5, is GAGVSQSPSNKVTEKGKDVELRCDPISGHTALYWYRQSLGQGLEFLIYFQGNSAPDKSGLPSDRFSAERTGGSVSTLTIQRTQQEDSAVYLCASSLPTSGQETQYFGPGTRLLVL.

V gene TRBV6-4 combines with J gene TRBJ2-7, with TRBD1 matching 7 bases. This CDR3 is built from 15 residues. Germline V CDR1 and CDR2: MRHNA, SNTAGT. V was clipped by 6 bases and J by 2 bases; unmatched bases: 10. Here the CDR3 reads CASSYKGQATYEQYF. In DNA, the CDR3 is TGTGCCAGCAGCTATAAAGGACAGGCTACCTACGAGCAGTACTTC.

This clone has just a few counts. The chain uses TRBV10-3 and TRBJ1-1, with D possibly matching TRBD1 (6 bases). Trimming removed 10 bases at V and 3 bases at J, with 15 bases between. This CDR3 is 13 amino acids long. Germline V gene sequence: CDR1 ENHRY, CDR2 SYGVKD. The CDR3 nucleotides are TGTGCCACACGGGGGGCGCCGGACACTGAAGCTTTCTTT. Protein: CATRGAPDTEAFF.

This chain connects TRBV27 to TRBJ1-2; TRBD1 agrees at 10 bases. CDR1 and CDR2 (germline): MNHEY, SMNVEV (reference sequence). With V trimmed by 5 bases and J by 8 bases, 11 bases remained unmatched. The CDR3 has 15 residues. Here the CDR3 DNA reads TGTGCCAGCAGTCCCACGGGACAGGGGTTGGGCGGCTACACCTTC. It yields the protein CASSPTGQGLGGYTF.

This clone was counted a single time. This chain links TRBV6-5 with TRBJ1-1; possibly TRBD1 for D (6 bases). The CDR3 consists of 16 residues. V lost 2 bases and J 6 bases, leaving 19 bases between the germline ends. Germline V gene data show CDR1 as MNHEY and CDR2 as SVGAGI. CDR3 amino acids: CASSYRQGRGSAEAFF. CDR3 sequence (DNA): TGTGCCAGCAGTTACCGACAAGGTAGGGGGAGCGCTGAAGCTTTCTTT.

The gene calls are TRBV9 and TRBJ2-3; possibly TRBD1 or TRBD2 for D (5 bases each). Germline V lookup: CDR1 SGDLS, CDR2 YYNGEE. V was trimmed by 3 bases and J by 1 base, leaving 12 bases between them. The CDR3 has 15 amino acids. In DNA form, the CDR3 reads TGTGCCAGCAGCGAAGGGGTTAGCGGCACAGATACGCAGTATTTT. Its protein product is CASSEGVSGTDTQYF.